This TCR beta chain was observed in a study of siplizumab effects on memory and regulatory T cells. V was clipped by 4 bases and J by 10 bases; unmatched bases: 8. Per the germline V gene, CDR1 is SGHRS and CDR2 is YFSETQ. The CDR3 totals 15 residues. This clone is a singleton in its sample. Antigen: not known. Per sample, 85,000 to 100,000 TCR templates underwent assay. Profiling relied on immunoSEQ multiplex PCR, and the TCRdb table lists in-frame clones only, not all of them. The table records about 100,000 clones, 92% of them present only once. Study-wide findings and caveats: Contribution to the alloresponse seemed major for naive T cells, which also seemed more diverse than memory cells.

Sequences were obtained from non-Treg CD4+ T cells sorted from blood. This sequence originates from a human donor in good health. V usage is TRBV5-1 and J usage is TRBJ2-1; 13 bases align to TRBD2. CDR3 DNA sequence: TGCGCCAGCAGCCCTTCACTAGCGGGAGGGCGAGAGCAGTTCTTC. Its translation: CASSPSLAGGREQFF.